This entry describes one TCR beta chain. Original methodology: Reference gene primer amplification in the assay estimated nucleated cell counts. Repertoires were generated with immunoSEQ multiplex PCR, while TCRdb's copy carries only in-frame clones and drops some. V and J calls and clone size are given by that table; D and trimming were obtained from the DNA. The data show 45,000 to 65,000 clones, around 84% seen once. The germline V gene has CDR1 MRHNA and CDR2 SNTAGT. V lost 5 bases, J lost 3 bases, and 4 bases stayed unmatched. This CDR3 has 14 residues. The data stem from a study of blood T cell repertoires in COVID-19. In the study overall: The study drew acute and convalescent COVID-19 samples from the United States, Italy and Spain. Sources were T cells, B-cell-depleted T cells, or PBMCs; the material itself was cDNA or gDNA.

This TCR was recovered from a woman aged 80 or over with acute or convalescent COVID-19. Sequencing input: peripheral blood. This sequence joins TRBV6-4 and TRBJ2-3, with 8 bases aligning to TRBD2. CDR3 in DNA: TGTGCCAGCAGTACCCGGGGGGGTACAGATACGCAGTATTTT. Translating it yields CASSTRGGTDTQYF.